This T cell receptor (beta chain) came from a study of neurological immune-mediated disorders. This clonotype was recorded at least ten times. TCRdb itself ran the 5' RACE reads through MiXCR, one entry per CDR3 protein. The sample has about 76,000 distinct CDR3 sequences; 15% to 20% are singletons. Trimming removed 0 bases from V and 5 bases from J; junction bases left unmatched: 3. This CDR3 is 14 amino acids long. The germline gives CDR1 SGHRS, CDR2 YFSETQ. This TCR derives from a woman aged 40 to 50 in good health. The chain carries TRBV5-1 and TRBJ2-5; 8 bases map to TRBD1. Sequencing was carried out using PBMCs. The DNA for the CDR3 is TGCGCCAGCAGCTTGGAGACAGGGGTCGAGACCCAGTACTTC. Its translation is CASSLETGVETQYF.